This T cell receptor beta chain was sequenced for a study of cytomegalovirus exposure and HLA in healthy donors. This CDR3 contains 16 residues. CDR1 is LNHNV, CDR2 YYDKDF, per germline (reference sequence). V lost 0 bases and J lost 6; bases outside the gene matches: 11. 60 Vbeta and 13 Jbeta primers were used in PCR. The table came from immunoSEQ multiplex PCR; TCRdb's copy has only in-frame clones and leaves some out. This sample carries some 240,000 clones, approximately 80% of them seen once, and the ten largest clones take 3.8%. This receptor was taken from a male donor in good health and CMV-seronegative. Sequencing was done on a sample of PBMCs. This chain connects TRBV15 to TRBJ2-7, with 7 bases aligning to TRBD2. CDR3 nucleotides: TGTGCCACCAGCAGAGATAGCGGGTTGTCCCTGGGCGAGCAGTACTTC. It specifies CATSRDSGLSLGEQYF. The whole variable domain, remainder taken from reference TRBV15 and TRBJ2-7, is DAMVIQNPRYQVTQFGKPVTLSCSQTLNHNVMYWYQQKSSQAPKLLFHYYDKDFNNEADTPDNFQSRRPNTSFCFLDIRSPGLGDTAMYLCATSRDSGLSLGEQYFGPGTRLTVT.